A selection of T cell receptor beta chains follows, all from one sample in a study of cytomegalovirus exposure and HLA in healthy donors. The assay was immunoSEQ multiplex PCR, and TCRdb's table has in-frame clones only and misses some. The sample contains about 140,000 clones, 75% to 80% of which appear only once. Sequencing was performed on PBMCs. Source of these receptors: a woman aged 45 to 65 in good health and CMV-seronegative. Each CDR3 is given with its conserved first and last residue. D genes are given only for firm matches. Not every row has a clone size; where given, it reads once, few, many or a size class.

d_gene	v_gene	j_gene	abundance	CDR3nt	CDR3aa
TRBD2	TRBV6-5	TRBJ2-5	NA	TGTGCCAGCAGTTCCGGGGGGGCGGGGGGCGAGACCCAGTACTTC	CASSSGGAGGETQYF
NA	TRBV5-1	TRBJ2-7	NA	TGCGCCAGCAGCGCAAACGGCTACGAGCAGTACTTC	CASSANGYEQYF
NA	TRBV18	TRBJ2-2	NA	TGTGCCAGCTCACTCTTATTAGAGAACACCGGGGAGCTGTTTTTT	CASSLLLENTGELFF
TRBD1	TRBV5-4	TRBJ2-2	NA	TGTGCCAGCAGCTTGTGGGGACAGGGTAGGGCCGGGGAGCTGTTTTTT	CASSLWGQGRAGELFF
TRBD2	TRBV7-9	TRBJ2-3	NA	TGTGCCAGCAGCCACATAGCGGGGGCCCGTCGGGATACGCAGTATTTT	CASSHIAGARRDTQYF
NA	TRBV11-3	TRBJ2-1	NA	TGTGCCAGCAGCGAGGGACTTTCTGACAGCGGTGAGCAGTTCTTC	CASSEGLSDSGEQFF
TRBD1	TRBV18	TRBJ1-2	once	TGTGCCAGCTCACCAGCCGGGACAGATTATGGCTACACCTTC	CASSPAGTDYGYTF
TRBD1	TRBV5-6	TRBJ1-1	NA	TGTGCCAGCAGCTCTTACAGGGGCATGGGTATCTTGAACACTGAAGCTTTCTTT	CASSSYRGMGILNTEAFF
NA	TRBV6-5	TRBJ1-1	few	TGTGCCAGCAGTTACTCGAGTGGGGCCACTGAAGCTTTCTTT	CASSYSSGATEAFF
TRBD1	TRBV7-7	TRBJ2-7	NA	TGTGCTAGCAGCGTCGGACAGGACACCTACGAGCAGTACTTC	CASSVGQDTYEQYF
TRBD2	TRBV28	TRBJ2-3	few	TGTGCCAGCAGGGGGGACTACCCCACTGGCACAGATACGCAGTATTTT	CASRGDYPTGTDTQYF
NA	TRBV11-2	TRBJ1-1	NA	TGTGCCAGCAGCCAGATAGCCACTGAAGCTTTCTTT	CASSQIATEAFF
NA	TRBV5-5	TRBJ1-1	NA	TGTGCCAGCAGCTTGGCCGGGGACACTGAAGCTTTCTTT	CASSLAGDTEAFF
TRBD1	TRBV5-6	TRBJ1-3	NA	TGTGCCAGCAGCCCCACCCGGACAGGCACAGGAAACACCATATATTTT	CASSPTRTGTGNTIYF
NA	TRBV6-1	TRBJ1-5	NA	TGTGCCAGCACCGGGTACAATCAGCCCCAGCATTTT	CASTGYNQPQHF
NA	TRBV18	TRBJ2-3	NA	TGTGCCAGCTCACCACAGAGTTTGCGCACAGATACGCAGTATTTT	CASSPQSLRTDTQYF
TRBD2	TRBV4-2	TRBJ2-6	NA	TGTGCCAGCAGCCAAGACGCGGGGGCTGGGGCCAACGTCCTGACTTTC	CASSQDAGAGANVLTF
TRBD1	TRBV27	TRBJ2-7	NA	TGTGCCAGCAGCCACAACAGGGGCACCTACGAGCAGTACTTC	CASSHNRGTYEQYF
TRBD1	TRBV7-2	TRBJ2-7	NA	TGTGCCAGCAGCCCAGGCGCAGGGGGAATCATCGAGCAGTACTTC	CASSPGAGGIIEQYF
TRBD2	TRBV11-2	TRBJ2-1	NA	TGTGCCAGCAGCGTGCTAGCGGGGGCGGGCGATGAGCAGTTCTTC	CASSVLAGAGDEQFF
TRBD1	TRBV9	TRBJ2-7	NA	TGTGCCAGCAGCCCCCTGGGGGACAGCACCTACGAGCAGTACTTC	CASSPLGDSTYEQYF
NA	TRBV6-1	TRBJ2-7	NA	TGTGCCAGCAGTGAGGGGGGGCGAAGGACCGAGCAGTACTTC	CASSEGGRRTEQYF
TRBD1	TRBV6-5	TRBJ1-6	NA	TGTGCCAGCAGTTACGGGACAGGGACTCTGGATTCACCCCTCCACTTT	CASSYGTGTLDSPLHF
TRBD1	TRBV11-2	TRBJ2-5	NA	TGTGCCAGCAGCCAGGACATTACAGGGGCGAGGACCCAGTACTTC	CASSQDITGARTQYF
NA	TRBV27	TRBJ2-1	NA	TGTGCCAGCAGGCGGGGGCCCCCCCGAAATGAGCAGTTCTTC	CASRRGPPRNEQFF
NA	TRBV28	TRBJ2-2	NA	TGTGCCAGCAGTTGGAGACAGGGAAGGCTAGCGGGGAACACCGGGGAGCTGTTTTTT	CASSWRQGRLAGNTGELFF
TRBD1	TRBV7-6	TRBJ2-2	NA	TGTGCCAGCAGCTCCGGACAGGGGCGAAACACCGGGGAGCTGTTTTTT	CASSSGQGRNTGELFF
TRBD1	TRBV6-5	TRBJ2-7	NA	TGTGCCAGCACAGGGACAGGGGGCAACGAGCAGTACTTC	CASTGTGGNEQYF
TRBD2	TRBV9	TRBJ2-7	few	TGTGCCAGCAGCGCCGGTGGGACTAGCCCGCAGTACTTC	CASSAGGTSPQYF
NA	TRBV7-2	TRBJ2-3	NA	TGTGCCAGCAGATCCGGGGGAGCAGATACGCAGTATTTT	CASRSGGADTQYF
TRBD2	TRBV11-2	TRBJ2-1	NA	TGTGCCAGCAGCTTAGATGCTGGTCTAGCGGGGGGGTACAATGAGCAGTTCTTC	CASSLDAGLAGGYNEQFF
NA	TRBV29-1	TRBJ1-1	NA	TGCAGCATCGGGGGGGCAGACAGAGACTACACTGAAGCTTTCTTT	CSIGGADRDYTEAFF
TRBD2	TRBV11-2	TRBJ2-7	NA	TGTGCCAGCAGCCTTCATGGGACTAGCGGAAAATCCTACGAGCAGTACTTC	CASSLHGTSGKSYEQYF
NA	TRBV4-3	TRBJ2-7	NA	TGCGCCAGCAGCCGGGCGGACAACCCGCTCTACGAGCAGTACTTC	CASSRADNPLYEQYF
NA	TRBV11-2	TRBJ2-7	NA	TGTGCCAGCAGCACGCTTAGGGGATCAACTTACGAGCAGTACTTC	CASSTLRGSTYEQYF
TRBD2	TRBV29-1	TRBJ2-1	NA	TGCAGCGTTAGCGGGGGTAATTACAATGAGCAGTTCTTC	CSVSGGNYNEQFF
NA	TRBV29-1	TRBJ2-7	NA	TGCAGCGTTGAAGCTGGCGGGTTGAGGGAGCAGTACTTC	CSVEAGGLREQYF
NA	TRBV7-9	TRBJ2-1	few	TGTGCCAGCAGCCCGCGGGACAGATGGGAGCAGTTCTTC	CASSPRDRWEQFF
TRBD1	TRBV10-3	TRBJ1-1	NA	TGTGCCACCGAGGACAGGAGAAACACTGAAGCTTTCTTT	CATEDRRNTEAFF
NA	TRBV9	TRBJ1-4	NA	TGTGCCAGCAGCGTGACACAGGGTAGGATTTCGGAAACTAATGAAAAACTGTTTTTT	CASSVTQGRISETNEKLFF
TRBD1	TRBV29-1	TRBJ2-5	NA	TGCAGCGTTGACCCCGGGACAGACGCATGGGGGACCCAGTACTTC	CSVDPGTDAWGTQYF
NA	TRBV6-5	TRBJ1-2	NA	TGTGCCAGCAGCTTGGTAGGGGAGGGCTATGGCTACACCTTC	CASSLVGEGYGYTF